Below, 11 T cell receptor beta chains from the same sample are listed, as sequenced in a study of T cells in Graves' hyperthyroidism and ophthalmopathy. The source material, RNA transcripts, was used to amplify TCR beta CDR3 regions. The TCR CDR3 was amplified in a first-round RT-PCR using the HTBI primer set. TCRdb reanalysed the multiplex PCR reads using MiXCR and keeps one entry per CDR3 protein. The sample shows 550,000 to 850,000 distinct CDR3 sequences, about 19% of them seen only once. The specimen sequenced was blood. The receptors here all came from a woman in her fifties or sixties with Graves' hyperthyroidism that later progressed to Graves' ophthalmopathy.

The sample holds many counts of this clonotype. This chain connects TRBV5-1 to TRBJ1-1, with D uncertain. CDR1 is SGHRS and CDR2 is YFSETQ in the germline V gene. There are 16 residues in the CDR3. Deletions cut 4 bases from V and 0 bases from J, with 16 bases between. The chain's CDR3 is CASSSTLQAVNTEAFF. As DNA, the CDR3 is TGCGCCAGCAGCAGTACGCTTCAGGCGGTGAACACTGAAGCTTTCTTT.

To note about this clonotype: The junction differs from germline at one of its ends, possibly a read error. The gene calls are TRBV6-5 and TRBJ1-2; D is undetermined. Germline CDR1 reads MNHEY; CDR2 reads SVGAGI. The length of the CDR3 is 12 residues. The CDR3 nucleotides are TGTGCCAGCAGATACTCCCTGGGTGGCTACACCTTC. Its translation: CASRYSLGGYTF.

This clonotype was seen repeatedly, ten times or more. V and J are TRBV27 and TRBJ2-7, with unresolved D. The V and J ends lost 2 bases and 2 bases respectively, with 13 bases between them. The CDR3 runs to 15 residues. The germline CDR1 and CDR2 sequences are MNHEY and SMNVEV (reference sequence). The CDR3: CASSLLAATTYEQYF. CDR3 DNA: TGTGCCAGCAGTTTACTGGCGGCTACTACCTACGAGCAGTACTTC.

This clonotype was recorded only once. In DNA form, the CDR3 reads TGTGCCACCAGCAGAGCCGGACCAGAGACCCAGTACTTC. Translating gives CATSRAGPETQYF. The chain recombines TRBV15 with TRBJ2-5; unclear D gene. V was pared by 1 base and J by 4 bases, with 7 bases between. The CDR3 is 13 amino acids. Germline CDR1 and CDR2: LNHNV and YYDKDF (reference sequence).

This clonotype was seen a single time. This chain uses TRBV7-6 with TRBJ2-7, with D possibly TRBD2 on 5 matching bases. The germline V and J ends were trimmed by 3 bases and 0 bases, with 15 bases remaining between them. Germline loops: CDR1 SGHVS, CDR2 FNYEAQ. The CDR3 has 16 amino acids. In DNA form, the CDR3 reads TGTGCCAGCAGCTTGGGCCGGGTGGGGAGCTCCTACGAGCAGTACTTC. It translates to CASSLGRVGSSYEQYF.

In its sample, this clonotype was seen many times. The CDR3: CASSSPTSGGAGDTQYF. CDR3 DNA: TGTGCCAGCAGCTCCCCGACTAGCGGGGGGGCTGGAGATACGCAGTATTTT. The chain has TRBV7-3 and TRBJ2-3; 14 positions match TRBD2. The V and J ends lost 4 bases and 5 bases, in that order; junction bases with no gene match: 8. Per germline, CDR1 SGHTA and CDR2 FQGTGA. CDR3 size: 17 residues.

With respect to this clonotype: This sequence may be a read error, since a much larger clone differs from it by one base. The CDR3 is CASSQVTSGGAYNEQLF. DNA of the CDR3: TGTGCCAGCAGCCAAGTGACTAGCGGGGGGGCCTACAATGAGCAGCTCTTC. The rearrangement uses TRBV3-1 and TRBJ2-1; 14 nucleotides match TRBD2. The CDR3 is 17 residues long. Germline V gene lookup returns CDR1 LGHDT and CDR2 YNNKEL (reference sequence).

As regards this clonotype: This may come from a read error, since a much larger clone is one base off. The chain combines TRBV11-3 with TRBJ2-2; TRBD2 is a possible D gene (6 bases). The germline CDR1 and CDR2 sequences are SGHNT and YENEEA. There are 15 residues in the CDR3. CDR3 DNA: TGTGCCAGCAGCTCCCTAGGGCTCGACACCGGGGGGCTGTTTTTT. Translation: CASSSLGLDTGGLFF.

This clonotype came up a few times. The chain has TRBV19 and TRBJ2-5; D gene unclear. CDR1 is LNHDA and CDR2 is SQIVND in the germline V gene (reference sequence). This CDR3 comprises 13 residues. V lost 5 bases to trimming and J lost 5 bases, with 12 bases between them. The CDR3 DNA follows: TGTGCCAGTAGTCCTACTGCCGTCGAGACCCAGTACTTC. Translation gives CASSPTAVETQYF.

This clonotype was seen at least ten times. The V and J genes are TRBV12-3 or TRBV12-4 and TRBJ2-7; 11 bases are a match to TRBD1. V was clipped by 4 bases and J by 4 bases; unmatched bases: 3. CDR3 size: 14 residues. The CDR3 is CASSSDRGLYEQYF. CDR3 DNA: TGTGCCAGCAGTTCGGACAGGGGGCTGTACGAGCAGTACTTC.

This clonotype was found many times. The rearrangement uses TRBV5-5 and TRBJ1-5; the D is unclear. Germline CDR1 reads SGHKS; CDR2 reads YYEKEE (reference sequence). V dropped 1 base and J dropped 6 bases, with 11 bases sitting between them. This CDR3 comprises 14 residues. The CDR3 DNA is TGTGCCAGCAGCTTGCTGGGTGACGGTCAGCCCCAGCATTTT. Translating it yields CASSLLGDGQPQHF.